Below are 26 T cell receptor beta chains sequenced from a single sample in a study of T cells in tumors after PD-1 blockade. Produced via immunoSEQ multiplex PCR; TCRdb's table is partial and in-frame only. This table has tens of thousands of clones, around 78% appearing once. Sequenced here: PBMCs, sampled before anti-PD-1 treatment. The receptors were sampled from a human donor with basal cell carcinoma.

The chain joins TRBV15 to TRBJ2-7; 7 bases agree with TRBD1. The CDR3 has 17 residues. J gave up 0 bases and V 3 bases, and 11 bases lay outside the gene matches. In germline, CDR1 is LNHNV, CDR2 YYDKDF (reference sequence). The CDR3 reads CATSRDSGQRSSYEQYF. CDR3 nucleotides: TGTGCCACCAGCAGGGACTCGGGACAGCGTAGCTCCTACGAGCAGTACTTC. Looking up the rest from reference TRBV15 and TRBJ2-7 gives the full variable domain: DAMVIQNPRYQVTQFGKPVTLSCSQTLNHNVMYWYQQKSSQAPKLLFHYYDKDFNNEADTPDNFQSRRPNTSFCFLDIRSPGLGDTAMYLCATSRDSGQRSSYEQYFGPGTRLTVT.

The chain recombines TRBV7-8 with TRBJ2-3; 14 nucleotides align to TRBD2. Germline CDR1 SGHVS, CDR2 FQNEAQ. The CDR3 has 17 amino acids. The trim removed 1 base at V and 9 bases at J, leaving 9 bases unmatched. CDR3 nucleotides: TGTGCCAGCAGCTTAGTTTTACGGACTAGCGGGAGGAAGACGCAGTATTTT. The encoded protein is CASSLVLRTSGRKTQYF. The entire variable domain, with the rest obtained from reference TRBV7-8 and TRBJ2-3, is as follows: GAGVSQSPRYKVAKRGQDVALRCDPISGHVSLFWYQQALGQGPEFLTYFQNEAQLDKSGLPSDRFFAERPEGSVSTLKIQRTQQEDSAVYLCASSLVLRTSGRKTQYFGPGTRLTVL.

This rearrangement joins TRBV9 to TRBJ1-1; a possible D gene is TRBD1 (5 bases). The V gene lost 4 bases and the J gene lost 2 bases, with 15 bases spanning the gap. There are 15 residues in the CDR3. In germline, CDR1 is SGDLS, CDR2 YYNGEE. CDR3 DNA: TGTGCCAGCAGCCCCGAGGTTGGGGGAAACACTGAAGCTTTCTTT. Its translation is CASSPEVGGNTEAFF.

This clone occurred many times. The V and J genes are TRBV15 and TRBJ2-5; 7 bases line up with TRBD2. V lost 5 bases, J lost 4 bases, and 4 bases stayed unmatched. The CDR3 consists of 13 residues. Germline V gene sequence: CDR1 LNHNV, CDR2 YYDKDF (reference sequence). The CDR3 nucleotides read TGTGCCACCAGCGCGATAGCGGGAGAGACCCAGTACTTC. It specifies CATSAIAGETQYF.

The V call is TRBV6-1, the J call TRBJ2-5, with TRBD1 matching over 10 bases. V trimming: 3 bases; J trimming: 5 bases; junction bases outside the gene matches: 6. The CDR3 has 15 amino acids. Looked up from germline, CDR1 is MNHNS and CDR2 is SASEGT. CDR3 amino acids: CASSERQGAMETQYF. In nucleotides, the CDR3 is TGTGCCAGCAGTGAGAGACAGGGGGCCATGGAGACCCAGTACTTC.

Concerning this clone: Other DNA sequences in this specimen translate into the identical CDR3. The V call is TRBV19, the J call TRBJ2-7; either TRBD1 or TRBD2 may supply D (6 bases each). Per germline, CDR1 LNHDA and CDR2 SQIVND (reference sequence). This CDR3 is 15 amino acids long. Trimming left V 5 bases short and J 2 bases short, with 16 bases between. The CDR3 protein is CASSLVGGTTYEQYF. The CDR3 DNA is TGTGCCAGTAGTCTAGTAGGGGGGACGACCTACGAGCAGTACTTC.

This clone was picked up a small number of times. This chain uses TRBV6-6 with TRBJ1-4; 8 bases are a match to TRBD1. Losses at the gene ends were 4 bases for V and 8 bases for J; bases not matched to a gene: 12. Germline V gene data show CDR1 as MNHNY and CDR2 as SVGAGI (reference sequence). This CDR3 has 16 amino acids. CDR3 sequence: CASSSYDRGREEKLFF. CDR3 nucleotides: TGTGCCAGCAGTTCCTACGACAGGGGAAGGGAGGAAAAACTGTTTTTT.

The CDR3 sequence: CASNPGPNTNEQFF. DNA for the CDR3: TGTGCCAGTAATCCCGGCCCCAACACCAATGAGCAGTTCTTC. The chain has TRBV19 and TRBJ2-1, with D unclear. The CDR3 covers 14 residues. Trimming stripped 7 bases from V and 6 bases from J, with 16 bases between. CDR1 is LNHDA, CDR2 SQIVND, per germline (reference sequence).

V is TRBV2 and J is TRBJ1-2, with a weak D call TRBD1 (6 bases). From germline, CDR1 is SNHLY and CDR2 FYNNEI. The CDR3 extends over 14 amino acids. Trimming removed 5 bases from V and 6 bases from J, with 16 bases in between. The CDR3: CASSPTPGANGYTF. DNA of the CDR3: TGTGCCAGCAGTCCTACTCCAGGGGCCAATGGCTACACCTTC.

The gene calls are TRBV7-9 and TRBJ1-1; 7 bases map to TRBD1. The CDR3 length is 14 residues. With 6 bases clipped from V and 3 bases from J, the junction kept 7 bases outside the gene matches. Germline-derived CDR1 and CDR2 are SEHNR and FQNEAQ (reference sequence). The CDR3 here is CASSPDRAHTEAFF. DNA of the CDR3: TGTGCCAGCAGTCCCGACAGGGCGCACACTGAAGCTTTCTTT.

The V and J genes are TRBV7-2 and TRBJ1-5; D gene ambiguous. The CDR3 spans 14 residues. V was pared by 3 bases and J by 8 bases, with 14 bases between. The germline V gene encodes CDR1 SGHTA and CDR2 FQGNSA. CDR3 sequence: CASSLNIGSEPQHF. The CDR3 DNA follows: TGTGCCAGCAGCTTGAACATCGGATCGGAGCCCCAGCATTTT.

This sequence joins TRBV6-1 and TRBJ2-1, with TRBD2 identical over 9 bases. V was pared by 3 bases and J by 4 bases, with 7 bases of the junction left unmatched. Germline lookup yields CDR1 MNHNS and CDR2 SASEGT. The CDR3 spans 16 residues. The CDR3 sequence is CASSEGIAGVYNEQFF. CDR3 coding DNA: TGTGCCAGCAGTGAGGGGATAGCGGGAGTGTACAATGAGCAGTTCTTC.

The chain combines TRBV5-1 with TRBJ2-5; the match to TRBD2 covers 8 bases. There are 16 residues in the CDR3. V trimming: 0 bases; J trimming: 3 bases; junction bases outside the gene matches: 7. Looked up from germline, CDR1 is SGHRS and CDR2 is YFSETQ. Here the CDR3 reads CASSLGLGAGEETQYF. CDR3 bases: TGCGCCAGCAGCTTGGGGTTAGGAGCGGGAGAAGAGACCCAGTACTTC.

The rearrangement uses TRBV11-3 and TRBJ2-3; no clear D. Germline CDR1 and CDR2: SGHNT and YENEEA. Deletions cut 5 bases from V and 7 bases from J, with 16 bases between. The CDR3 is 14 amino acids. The CDR3 bases are TGTGCCAGCAGCCCGACCCTTAGCAGGAATACGCAGTATTTT. It codes for CASSPTLSRNTQYF.

The chain joins TRBV1 to TRBJ1-6. TRBV1 is listed as a pseudogene. The CDR3 is 15 residues long. The DNA of the CDR3 is TGCACCAGCAGTTACCATCGCCCCTATAATTCACCCCTCCACTTT. This encodes CTSSYHRPYNSPLHF.

The DNA of the CDR3 is TGCGCCAGCAGCCAGTTGGGAGGGAGGGGTACCGGGGAGCTGTTTTTT. Translated: CASSQLGGRGTGELFF. V gene TRBV4-3 combines with J gene TRBJ2-2, with 7 bases aligning to TRBD2. There are 16 residues in the CDR3. V was pared by 3 bases and J by 5 bases, with 9 bases of the junction left unmatched. Germline CDR1 LGHNA, CDR2 YSLEER.

The V and J genes are TRBV3-1 (or the pseudogene TRBV3-2) and TRBJ1-6; TRBD1 matches at 8 bases. The V segment lost 4 bases and the J segment 13 bases; nucleotides outside the gene matches: 9. The CDR3 has 14 residues. Per the germline V gene, CDR1 is LGHDT and CDR2 is YNNKEL (reference sequence). The CDR3 DNA follows: TGTGCCAGCAGCCCAGACAGGGGCCCGGGTCCCCTCCACTTT. This codes for CASSPDRGPGPLHF.

The chain employs TRBV6-5 and TRBJ2-2; D tentatively reads TRBD1 or TRBD2 (5 bases each). The germline V gene has CDR1 MNHEY and CDR2 SVGAGI. Trimming removed 6 bases at V and 4 bases at J, with 9 bases between. The CDR3 extends over 13 amino acids. The CDR3, as DNA: TGTGCCAGCAGGCGAGGGGCCACCGGGGAGCTGTTTTTT. This translates into CASRRGATGELFF.

CDR3 in amino acids: CAIADSSDTQYF. In DNA form, the CDR3 reads TGTGCCATCGCAGACAGCTCAGATACGCAGTATTTT. This chain joins TRBV10-3 and TRBJ2-3; D possibly corresponds to TRBD1 (5 bases). V dropped 8 bases and J dropped 4 bases, with 10 bases sitting between them. CDR1 and CDR2 from the germline V gene are ENHRY and SYGVKD. CDR3 size: 12 residues.

The chain has TRBV20-1 and TRBJ2-1; 9 bases align to TRBD1. There are 15 residues in the CDR3. Losses at the gene ends were 3 bases for V and 9 bases for J; bases not matched to a gene: 12. Germline V gene lookup returns CDR1 DFQATT and CDR2 SNEGSKA (reference sequence). The CDR3 DNA is TGCAGTGCTAGTGCCGGGACAGGGTATATGGGTGAGCAGTTCTTC. This translates into CSASAGTGYMGEQFF.

This clone was found a few times. The chain has TRBV2 and TRBJ1-1; D is possibly TRBD1 (5 bases). The germline CDR1 and CDR2 sequences are SNHLY and FYNNEI. The CDR3 contains 16 residues. Trimming left V 5 bases short and J 4 bases short, with 20 bases between. The CDR3 bases are TGTGCCAGCAGTCCGGTCAGGGCTTTAGAGGGCACTGAAGCTTTCTTT. Protein sequence: CASSPVRALEGTEAFF.

The rearrangement joins TRBV19 to TRBJ2-1; no firm D call. V was pared by 4 bases and J by 5 bases, with 21 bases between. The germline V gene has CDR1 LNHDA and CDR2 SQIVND (reference sequence). The CDR3 runs 17 residues. Here the CDR3 DNA reads TGTGCCAGTAGTAGGCGCCCTCCCCTGGCCCCCGACAATGAGCAGTTCTTC. Residues: CASSRRPPLAPDNEQFF.

The rearrangement joins TRBV10-2 to TRBJ2-7; D might be TRBD2 (6 bases). The CDR3 consists of 15 residues. Deletions cut 2 bases from V and 3 bases from J, with 14 bases between. Germline V lookup: CDR1 WSHSY, CDR2 SAAADI. CDR3 loop: CASSEVAENNYEQYF. The CDR3 region has the DNA TGCGCCAGCAGTGAGGTAGCGGAGAATAACTACGAGCAGTACTTC.

The chain has TRBV11-1 and TRBJ2-3; D unclear. V was pared by 3 bases and J by 5 bases, with 6 bases between. The CDR3 is made up of 12 amino acids. Germline CDR1 reads SGHAT; CDR2 reads FQDESV (reference sequence). DNA for the CDR3: TGTGCCAGCAGCTTCCATGTAGATACGCAGTATTTT. Amino acids: CASSFHVDTQYF.

The gene calls are TRBV24-1 and TRBJ2-2; unclear D gene. The CDR3 totals 13 residues. Germline V gene sequence: CDR1 KGHDR, CDR2 SFDVKD. V lost 7 bases to trimming and J lost 4 bases, with 9 bases between them. The CDR3 DNA sequence: TGTGCCACCAGGGGTCACAGCACCGGGGAGCTGTTTTTT. Translated, it gives CATRGHSTGELFF.

Comment on this clone: Its ends do not fully match the called genes, so a read error is possible. The chain has TRBV2 and TRBJ2-1, with D uncertain. CDR3 length: 11 residues. CDR1 SNHLY and CDR2 FYNNEI come from the germline V gene. For the CDR3, the DNA is TGTGCCAGCAGGGAAGGGATTGAGCAGTTCTTC. Translating it yields CASREGIEQFF.